This TCR beta chain was sequenced in a study of cytomegalovirus exposure and HLA in healthy donors. About the study: In a later analysis, it was reported that the roughly 120 validation repertoires had been produced on the same platform as the 690 or so repertoires belonging to the first cohort. General study points: Rarity marked most TCR sequences, yet some public TCRs occurred in many donors.

This CDR3 spans 13 amino acids. V lost 5 bases and J lost 1, with 11 bases in between. Germline V gene data show CDR1 as GTSNPN and CDR2 as SVGIG (reference sequence). As concerns this clone: Its antigen is unidentified.

The data were produced by immunoSEQ multiplex PCR, yet TCRdb's version contains in-frame clones alone and is incomplete. This table has some 260,000 clones, 90% appearing once. The origin of this receptor is a woman aged 25-40 years in good health and CMV-seronegative. Sequencing used PBMCs. This chain links TRBV30 with TRBJ1-1, with a possible D match to TRBD1 (5 bases). CDR3 bases: TGTGCCTGGGACAGTCGGAAGAACACTGAAGCTTTCTTT. Its translation: CAWDSRKNTEAFF. The variable domain in full, with the rest retrieved from reference TRBV30 and TRBJ1-1, is SQTIHQWPATLVQPVGSPLSLECTVEGTSNPNLYWYRQAAGRGLQLLFYSVGIGQISSEVPQNLSASRPQDRQFILSSKKLLLSDSGFYLCAWDSRKNTEAFFGQGTRLTVV.